This entry concerns a single T cell receptor beta chain. Antigen unknown. The sample belongs to a study of regulatory dendritic cells for organ transplantation. Clones were read by immunoSEQ multiplex PCR, and TCRdb kept only the in-frame ones, dropping some. The data contain some 40,000 clones, about 90% of them singletons. V lost 5 bases to trimming and J lost 6 bases; unmatched junction nucleotides: 6. Germline V gene sequence: CDR1 MNHEY, CDR2 SMNVEV (reference sequence). The CDR3 has 15 amino acids. CD4+ or CD8+ T cells were sorted as naive CD45RA+ or memory CD45RO+. Regarding the study as a whole: Memory T cells were less diverse than naive, with memory CD8+ most oligoclonal.

J is TRBJ2-1 and V is TRBV27; 11 bases fit TRBD2. The TCR originated in a human donor in good health. Sequencing was done on a sample of naive CD8+ T cells from blood. Subset given: CD45RA+ naive T cells. CDR3 coding DNA: TGTGCCAGCAGTCTCCAACTAGCGGGGGCCAATGAGCAGTTCTTC. This translates into CASSLQLAGANEQFF.